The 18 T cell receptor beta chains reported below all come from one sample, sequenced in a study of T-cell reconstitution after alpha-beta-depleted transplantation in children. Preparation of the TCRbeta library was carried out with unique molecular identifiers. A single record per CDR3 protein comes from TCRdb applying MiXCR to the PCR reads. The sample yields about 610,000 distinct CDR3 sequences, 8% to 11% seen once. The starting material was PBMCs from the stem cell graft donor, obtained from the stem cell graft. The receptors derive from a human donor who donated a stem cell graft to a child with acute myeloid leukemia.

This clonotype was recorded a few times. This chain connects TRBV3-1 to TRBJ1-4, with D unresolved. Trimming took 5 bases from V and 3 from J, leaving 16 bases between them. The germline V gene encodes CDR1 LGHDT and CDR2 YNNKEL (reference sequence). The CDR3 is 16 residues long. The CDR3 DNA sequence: TGTGCCAGCAGCTTTACGTCGGATAGTGCTAATGAAAAACTGTTTTTT. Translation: CASSFTSDSANEKLFF.

The CDR3 protein is CASSSRQGLGTDTQYF. The CDR3 DNA sequence: TGCGCCAGCAGCTCCCGACAGGGATTGGGCACAGATACGCAGTATTTT. This rearrangement joins TRBV5-1 to TRBJ2-3; 7 bases are a match to TRBD1. This CDR3 is 16 amino acids long. Trimming cost V 3 bases and J 1 base; bases outside gene matches: 8. Germline V gives CDR1 SGHRS, CDR2 YFSETQ.

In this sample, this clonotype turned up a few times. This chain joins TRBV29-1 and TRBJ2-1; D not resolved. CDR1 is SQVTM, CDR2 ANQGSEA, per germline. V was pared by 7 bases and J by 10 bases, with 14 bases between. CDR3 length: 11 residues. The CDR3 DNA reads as TGCAGCGCCCCAGACGGTTACGAGCAGTTCTTC. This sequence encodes CSAPDGYEQFF.

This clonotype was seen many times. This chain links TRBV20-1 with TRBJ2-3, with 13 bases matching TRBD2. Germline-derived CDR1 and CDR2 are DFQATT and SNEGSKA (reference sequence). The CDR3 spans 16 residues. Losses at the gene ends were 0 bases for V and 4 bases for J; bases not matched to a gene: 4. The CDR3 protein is CSARDPTSGRSDTQYF. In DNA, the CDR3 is TGCAGTGCTAGAGATCCGACTAGCGGGAGGTCAGATACGCAGTATTTT.

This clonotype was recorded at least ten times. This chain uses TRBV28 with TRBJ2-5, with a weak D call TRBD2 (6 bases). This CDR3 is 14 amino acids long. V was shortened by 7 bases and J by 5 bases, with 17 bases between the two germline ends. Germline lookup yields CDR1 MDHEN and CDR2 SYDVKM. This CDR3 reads CASTLPRSGETQYF. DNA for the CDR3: TGTGCCAGCACCCTGCCCCGGAGCGGGGAGACCCAGTACTTC.

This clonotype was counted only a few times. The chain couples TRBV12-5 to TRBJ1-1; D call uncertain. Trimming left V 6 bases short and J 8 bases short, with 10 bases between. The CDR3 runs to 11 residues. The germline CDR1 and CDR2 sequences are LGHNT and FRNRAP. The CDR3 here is CASGTGFEAFF. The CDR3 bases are TGTGCTAGTGGCACCGGGTTCGAAGCTTTCTTT.

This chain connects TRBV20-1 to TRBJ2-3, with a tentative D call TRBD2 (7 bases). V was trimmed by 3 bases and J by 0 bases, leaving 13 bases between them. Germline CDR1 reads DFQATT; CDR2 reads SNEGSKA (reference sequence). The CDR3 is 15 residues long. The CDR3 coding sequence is TGCAGTGCTAGTTCGGCGGGGGCAAGCACAGATACGCAGTATTTT. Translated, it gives CSASSAGASTDTQYF.

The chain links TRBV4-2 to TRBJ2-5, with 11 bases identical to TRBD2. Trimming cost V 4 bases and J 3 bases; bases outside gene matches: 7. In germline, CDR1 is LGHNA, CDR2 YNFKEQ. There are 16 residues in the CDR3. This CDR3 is CASSPRTSGPKETQYF. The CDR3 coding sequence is TGTGCCAGCAGCCCGAGGACTAGCGGGCCCAAAGAGACCCAGTACTTC.

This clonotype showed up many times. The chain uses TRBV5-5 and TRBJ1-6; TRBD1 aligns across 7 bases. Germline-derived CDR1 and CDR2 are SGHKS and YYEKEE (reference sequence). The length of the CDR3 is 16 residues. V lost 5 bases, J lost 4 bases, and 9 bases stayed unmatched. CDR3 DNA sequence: TGTGCCAGCAGGCCGCTGCCAGGGGGGTATAATTCACCCCTCCACTTT. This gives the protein CASRPLPGGYNSPLHF.

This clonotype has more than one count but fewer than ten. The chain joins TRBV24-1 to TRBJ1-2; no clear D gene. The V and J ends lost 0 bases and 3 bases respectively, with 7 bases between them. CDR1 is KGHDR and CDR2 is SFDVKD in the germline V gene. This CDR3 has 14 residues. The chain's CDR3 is CATSDLRTDYGYTF. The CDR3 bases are TGTGCCACCAGTGATTTGCGAACAGACTATGGCTACACCTTC.

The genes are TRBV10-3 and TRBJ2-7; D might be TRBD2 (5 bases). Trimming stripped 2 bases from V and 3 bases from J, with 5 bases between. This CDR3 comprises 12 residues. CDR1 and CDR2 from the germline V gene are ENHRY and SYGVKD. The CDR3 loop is CAISEAGYEQYF. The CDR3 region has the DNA TGTGCCATCAGTGAGGCGGGCTACGAGCAGTACTTC.

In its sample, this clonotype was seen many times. The DNA for the CDR3 is TGCAGTGCCCCGGGACAGGGGAGGTACAATGAGCAGTTCTTC. As protein: CSAPGQGRYNEQFF. This chain joins TRBV20-1 and TRBJ2-1; 10 bases agree with TRBD1. V was clipped by 6 bases and J by 4 bases; unmatched bases: 6. Germline loops: CDR1 DFQATT, CDR2 SNEGSKA (reference sequence). The CDR3 is made up of 14 amino acids.

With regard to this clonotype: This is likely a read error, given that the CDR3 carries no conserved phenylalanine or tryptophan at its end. CDR3 loop: CASSRTPNGEKLFY. CDR3 nucleotides: TGTGCCAGCAGCAGGACACCGAATGGGGAAAAACTGTTTTAT. The rearrangement uses TRBV5-1 and TRBJ1-4; perhaps TRBD1 as D (5 bases). CDR1 and CDR2 (germline): SGHRS, YFSETQ. The CDR3 has 14 residues.

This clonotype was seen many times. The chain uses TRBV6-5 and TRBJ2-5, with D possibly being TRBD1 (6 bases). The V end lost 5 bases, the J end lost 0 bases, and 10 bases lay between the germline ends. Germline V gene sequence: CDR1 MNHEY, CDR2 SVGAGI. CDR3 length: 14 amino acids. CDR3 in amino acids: CASSPGQYQETQYF. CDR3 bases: TGTGCCAGCAGTCCTGGACAGTACCAAGAGACCCAGTACTTC.

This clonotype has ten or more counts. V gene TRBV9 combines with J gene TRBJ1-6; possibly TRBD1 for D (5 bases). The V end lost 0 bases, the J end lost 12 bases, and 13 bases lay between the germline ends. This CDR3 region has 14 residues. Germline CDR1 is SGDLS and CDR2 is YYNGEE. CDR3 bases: TGTGCCAGCAGCGTAGCTTGGGGGGAGAGACCCCTCCACTTT. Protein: CASSVAWGERPLHF.

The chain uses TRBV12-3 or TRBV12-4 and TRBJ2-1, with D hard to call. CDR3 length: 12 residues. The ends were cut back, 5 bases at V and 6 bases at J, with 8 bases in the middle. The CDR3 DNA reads TGTGCCAGCAGTAGAACGGGCAATGAGCAGTTCTTC. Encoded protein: CASSRTGNEQFF.

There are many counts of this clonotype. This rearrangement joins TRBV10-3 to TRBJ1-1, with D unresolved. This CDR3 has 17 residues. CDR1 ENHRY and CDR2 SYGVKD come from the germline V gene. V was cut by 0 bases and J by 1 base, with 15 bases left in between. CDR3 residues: CAISESVDSVPNTEAFF. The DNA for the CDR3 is TGTGCCATCAGTGAGTCGGTAGATTCTGTGCCGAACACTGAAGCTTTCTTT.

The CDR3 is CASSDYGQAKNEKLFF. CDR3 coding DNA: TGTGCCAGCAGCGATTATGGACAGGCAAAGAATGAAAAACTGTTTTTT. The V call is TRBV7-9, the J call TRBJ1-4; 7 bases are a match to TRBD1. The CDR3 runs to 16 residues. The V segment lost 5 bases and the J segment 5 bases; nucleotides outside the gene matches: 11. Looked up from germline, CDR1 is SEHNR and CDR2 is FQNEAQ (reference sequence).